These T cell receptor beta chains were read from a single sample in a study of blood T cells in healthy people across ages. TCRdb analysed the 5' RACE reads with MiXCR anew, one entry per CDR3 protein. Of approximately 780,000 distinct CDR3 sequences in the sample, 20% to 30% were seen once. The same sample was also used in a study of T cells of mothers and their children.

Sequences were obtained from blood. Receptor source: a boy younger than 18 in good health. Both conserved end residues are part of each CDR3. A D gene is named only where the DNA matches it firmly. Clone size appears in some rows only: once, few, many, or a class for an expanded clone.

v_call: TRBV28; clone_size: NA; d_call: NA; j_call: TRBJ1-1; cdr3_aa: CASINRGSHTEAFF; cdr3_nt: TGTGCCAGCATTAATAGGGGGAGCCACACTGAAGCTTTCTTT
v_call: TRBV10-3; clone_size: few; d_call: TRBD1; j_call: TRBJ2-7; cdr3_aa: CAISGTGVEQYF; cdr3_nt: TGTGCCATCAGTGGGACAGGGGTCGAGCAGTACTTC
v_call: TRBV12-3/TRBV12-4; clone_size: few; d_call: TRBD2; j_call: TRBJ2-7; cdr3_aa: CASSFKGGGWEQYF; cdr3_nt: TGTGCCAGCAGTTTTAAAGGCGGGGGGTGGGAGCAGTACTTC
v_call: TRBV3-1; clone_size: NA; d_call: TRBD1; j_call: TRBJ1-2; cdr3_aa: CASSRGTDSYGYTF; cdr3_nt: TGTGCCAGCAGCCGGGGGACAGATTCCTATGGCTACACCTTC
v_call: TRBV27; clone_size: few; d_call: NA; j_call: TRBJ1-2; cdr3_aa: CASSLSRTANYGYTF; cdr3_nt: TGTGCCAGCAGTTTATCTCGGACAGCTAACTATGGCTACACCTTC
v_call: TRBV29-1; clone_size: few; d_call: NA; j_call: TRBJ2-5; cdr3_aa: CSVTGTGQETQYF; cdr3_nt: TGCAGCGTCACCGGGACTGGGCAAGAGACCCAGTACTTC
v_call: TRBV28; clone_size: few; d_call: NA; j_call: TRBJ2-2; cdr3_aa: CASRSMNLESGELFF; cdr3_nt: TGTGCCAGCAGATCTATGAATTTAGAATCCGGGGAGCTGTTTTTT
v_call: TRBV20-1; clone_size: NA; d_call: TRBD1; j_call: TRBJ1-5; cdr3_aa: CSARVSGGQPQHF; cdr3_nt: TGCAGTGCTAGAGTGTCAGGGGGGCAGCCCCAGCATTTT
v_call: TRBV12-3/TRBV12-4; clone_size: NA; d_call: TRBD1; j_call: TRBJ2-1; cdr3_aa: CASSLDRGREQFF; cdr3_nt: TGTGCCAGCAGTTTAGACAGGGGACGTGAGCAGTTCTTC
v_call: TRBV12-3/TRBV12-4; clone_size: few; d_call: TRBD2; j_call: TRBJ2-7; cdr3_aa: CASSLGGGISEQYF; cdr3_nt: TGTGCCAGCAGTTTGGGCGGGGGGATCTCCGAGCAGTACTTC
v_call: TRBV29-1; clone_size: once; d_call: NA; j_call: TRBJ2-3; cdr3_aa: CSVRGENRLSTDTQYF; cdr3_nt: TGCAGCGTTCGGGGAGAGAACAGGCTGAGTACAGATACGCAGTATTTT
v_call: TRBV29-1; clone_size: NA; d_call: TRBD1; j_call: TRBJ2-5; cdr3_aa: CSITLTGSQETQYF; cdr3_nt: TGCAGCATCACATTGACAGGGAGCCAAGAGACCCAGTACTTC
v_call: TRBV29-1; clone_size: NA; d_call: TRBD1; j_call: TRBJ1-2; cdr3_aa: CSAEVLQGNGYTF; cdr3_nt: TGCAGCGCTGAAGTCCTACAGGGGAATGGCTACACCTTC
v_call: TRBV7-9; clone_size: few; d_call: NA; j_call: TRBJ2-5; cdr3_aa: CASSLGQQGIQETQYF; cdr3_nt: TGTGCCAGCAGCTTAGGGCAACAGGGAATCCAAGAGACCCAGTACTTC
v_call: TRBV24-1; clone_size: NA; d_call: NA; j_call: TRBJ2-1; cdr3_aa: CATSDSFYSYNEQFF; cdr3_nt: TGTGCCACCAGTGATTCTTTCTACTCCTACAATGAGCAGTTCTTC
v_call: TRBV7-2; clone_size: few; d_call: TRBD2; j_call: TRBJ2-2; cdr3_aa: CASSPRGLAGDLTGELFF; cdr3_nt: TGTGCCAGCAGCCCCAGGGGACTAGCGGGGGACCTCACCGGGGAGCTGTTTTTT
v_call: TRBV12-3/TRBV12-4; clone_size: NA; d_call: NA; j_call: TRBJ1-1; cdr3_aa: CASSLKAGSLNTEAFF; cdr3_nt: TGCGCCAGCAGTTTAAAGGCTGGATCCCTGAACACTGAAGCTTTCTTT
v_call: TRBV6-1; clone_size: NA; d_call: TRBD1; j_call: TRBJ2-5; cdr3_aa: CALGEGAGTQETQYF; cdr3_nt: TGTGCCCTAGGCGAGGGGGCCGGTACACAAGAGACCCAGTACTTC
v_call: TRBV2; clone_size: few; d_call: NA; j_call: TRBJ2-4; cdr3_aa: CASTDNHLAKNIQYF; cdr3_nt: TGTGCCAGCACTGACAACCATCTAGCCAAAAACATTCAGTACTTC
v_call: TRBV6-1; clone_size: few; d_call: TRBD2; j_call: TRBJ2-7; cdr3_aa: CASSEIGGGLGYEQYF; cdr3_nt: TGTGCCAGCAGTGAAATCGGGGGGGGCCTAGGATACGAGCAGTACTTC
v_call: TRBV6-5; clone_size: NA; d_call: NA; j_call: TRBJ2-7; cdr3_aa: CASTPLGHYEQYF; cdr3_nt: TGTGCCAGCACCCCCTTAGGACACTACGAGCAGTACTTC
v_call: TRBV20-1; clone_size: few; d_call: TRBD1; j_call: TRBJ2-5; cdr3_aa: CSAKPGQGTETQYF; cdr3_nt: TGCAGTGCCAAGCCGGGACAGGGGACAGAGACCCAGTACTTC
v_call: TRBV5-1; clone_size: NA; d_call: NA; j_call: TRBJ2-7; cdr3_aa: CASSLGGYGEQYF; cdr3_nt: TGCGCCAGCAGCTTGGGAGGGTACGGAGAGCAGTACTTC
v_call: TRBV5-1; clone_size: NA; d_call: NA; j_call: TRBJ2-1; cdr3_aa: CASSFDRRNEQFF; cdr3_nt: TGCGCCAGCAGCTTCGACAGGAGGAATGAGCAGTTCTTC
v_call: TRBV27; clone_size: few; d_call: NA; j_call: TRBJ1-1; cdr3_aa: CASSPRQWNTEAFF; cdr3_nt: TGTGCCAGCAGTCCTAGACAGTGGAACACTGAAGCTTTCTTT
v_call: TRBV14; clone_size: few; d_call: TRBD2; j_call: TRBJ2-5; cdr3_aa: CASSHPWGGETQYF; cdr3_nt: TGTGCCAGCAGCCACCCGTGGGGAGGGGAGACCCAGTACTTC
v_call: TRBV27; clone_size: once; d_call: TRBD1; j_call: TRBJ1-2; cdr3_aa: CASSLLGTGGSYGYTF; cdr3_nt: TGTGCCAGCAGTTTACTCGGGACAGGGGGAAGCTATGGCTACACCTTC
v_call: TRBV9; clone_size: NA; d_call: TRBD1; j_call: TRBJ1-4; cdr3_aa: CASSSGTAPNEKLFF; cdr3_nt: TGTGCCAGCAGCTCAGGGACAGCCCCTAATGAAAAACTGTTTTTT
v_call: TRBV12-3/TRBV12-4; clone_size: many; d_call: NA; j_call: TRBJ2-7; cdr3_aa: CASSGQYEQYF; cdr3_nt: TGTGCCAGCAGCGGGCAGTACGAGCAGTACTTC
v_call: TRBV20-1; clone_size: NA; d_call: NA; j_call: TRBJ2-5; cdr3_aa: CSAKPPAQETQYF; cdr3_nt: TGCAGTGCTAAGCCCCCAGCTCAAGAGACCCAGTACTTC
v_call: TRBV7-9; clone_size: NA; d_call: TRBD1; j_call: TRBJ1-6; cdr3_aa: CASSLQGALSPLHF; cdr3_nt: TGTGCCAGCAGCTTACAGGGGGCATTATCACCCCTCCACTTT
v_call: TRBV30; clone_size: few; d_call: NA; j_call: TRBJ2-7; cdr3_aa: CAWSVRSKSGEQYF; cdr3_nt: TGTGCCTGGAGTGTAAGATCTAAATCGGGCGAGCAGTACTTC
v_call: TRBV20-1; clone_size: NA; d_call: TRBD1; j_call: TRBJ2-5; cdr3_aa: CSAMGQGEETQYF; cdr3_nt: TGCAGTGCTATGGGACAGGGGGAAGAGACCCAGTACTTC
v_call: TRBV7-9; clone_size: NA; d_call: NA; j_call: TRBJ2-1; cdr3_aa: CASSLEETLQQFF; cdr3_nt: TGTGCCAGCAGCTTAGAGGAGACACTACAGCAGTTCTTC
v_call: TRBV7-9; clone_size: NA; d_call: NA; j_call: TRBJ1-3; cdr3_aa: CASSSTGIWDTIYF; cdr3_nt: TGTGCCAGCAGCTCAACAGGGATTTGGGACACCATATATTTT
v_call: TRBV7-2; clone_size: NA; d_call: NA; j_call: TRBJ2-3; cdr3_aa: CASSFAPNWGGTVAQYF; cdr3_nt: TGTGCCAGCAGCTTTGCCCCAAACTGGGGGGGGACAGTGGCGCAGTATTTT
v_call: TRBV4-1; clone_size: NA; d_call: TRBD1; j_call: TRBJ2-1; cdr3_aa: CASSPGTGRDEQFF; cdr3_nt: TGCGCCAGCAGCCCCGGGACAGGGAGGGATGAGCAGTTCTTC
v_call: TRBV10-3; clone_size: NA; d_call: TRBD2; j_call: TRBJ2-7; cdr3_aa: CASTSGDSYEQYF; cdr3_nt: TGTGCCTCAACTAGCGGGGATTCCTACGAGCAGTACTTC
v_call: TRBV25-1; clone_size: NA; d_call: TRBD1; j_call: TRBJ2-1; cdr3_aa: CACSGFGTGGSEQFF; cdr3_nt: TGTGCCTGCAGTGGTTTCGGGACAGGGGGCAGTGAGCAGTTCTTC
v_call: TRBV6-5; clone_size: NA; d_call: TRBD1; j_call: TRBJ1-4; cdr3_aa: CASREQGAGNEKLFF; cdr3_nt: TGTGCCAGCAGAGAACAGGGGGCCGGTAATGAAAAACTGTTTTTT
v_call: TRBV7-2; clone_size: NA; d_call: NA; j_call: TRBJ1-5; cdr3_aa: CASSLGGGRRNQPQHF; cdr3_nt: TGTGCCAGCAGCTTAGGAGGGGGGCGTCGCAATCAGCCCCAGCATTTT
v_call: TRBV4-1; clone_size: few; d_call: NA; j_call: TRBJ2-1; cdr3_aa: CASSQDGVEQFF; cdr3_nt: TGCGCCAGCAGCCAAGACGGGGTTGAGCAGTTCTTC
v_call: TRBV9; clone_size: few; d_call: TRBD1; j_call: TRBJ1-6; cdr3_aa: CASSGEGAELNSPLHF; cdr3_nt: TGTGCCAGCAGCGGCGAGGGGGCGGAACTTAATTCACCCCTCCACTTT
v_call: TRBV21-1; clone_size: NA; d_call: NA; j_call: TRBJ1-5; cdr3_aa: CASSKVEAETSNQPQHF; cdr3_nt: TGTGCCAGCAGCAAAGTAGAGGCAGAAACTAGCAATCAGCCCCAGCATTTT
v_call: TRBV5-6; clone_size: NA; d_call: NA; j_call: TRBJ2-5; cdr3_aa: CASNPRRGGQETQYF; cdr3_nt: TGTGCCAGCAACCCCCGGCGGGGAGGACAAGAGACCCAGTACTTC
v_call: TRBV18; clone_size: NA; d_call: NA; j_call: TRBJ2-5; cdr3_aa: CASSPLRGKETQYF; cdr3_nt: TGTGCCAGCTCACCATTGAGGGGCAAAGAGACCCAGTACTTC
v_call: TRBV9; clone_size: few; d_call: NA; j_call: TRBJ2-2; cdr3_aa: CASSAETGTGELFF; cdr3_nt: TGTGCCAGCAGCGCTGAGACGGGCACCGGGGAGCTGTTTTTT
v_call: TRBV28; clone_size: few; d_call: TRBD2; j_call: TRBJ2-1; cdr3_aa: CASSLSRTSRNEQFF; cdr3_nt: TGTGCCAGCAGTTTATCCCGGACTAGTCGCAATGAGCAGTTCTTC
v_call: TRBV12-3/TRBV12-4; clone_size: NA; d_call: TRBD1; j_call: TRBJ2-3; cdr3_aa: CATSDRVTDTQYF; cdr3_nt: TGTGCCACTTCGGACAGGGTCACAGATACGCAGTATTTT
v_call: TRBV10-3; clone_size: NA; d_call: NA; j_call: TRBJ1-2; cdr3_aa: CAISELDGYGYTF; cdr3_nt: TGTGCCATCAGTGAGTTAGACGGCTATGGCTACACCTTC
v_call: TRBV3-1; clone_size: few; d_call: TRBD2; j_call: TRBJ2-5; cdr3_aa: CASSQDYLAGGLRPQETQYF; cdr3_nt: TGTGCCAGCAGCCAAGATTACCTAGCGGGGGGCTTAAGGCCCCAAGAGACCCAGTACTTC
v_call: TRBV12-3/TRBV12-4; clone_size: few; d_call: NA; j_call: TRBJ2-5; cdr3_aa: CASSLAMGGRETQYF; cdr3_nt: TGTGCCAGCAGTTTAGCGATGGGTGGGCGGGAGACCCAGTACTTC
v_call: TRBV29-1; clone_size: few; d_call: NA; j_call: TRBJ2-5; cdr3_aa: CSVESAAGRGTQYF; cdr3_nt: TGCAGCGTTGAATCGGCAGCCGGTCGGGGGACCCAGTACTTC